This passage covers 15 T cell receptor beta chains from one sample sequenced in a study of blood T cell repertoires in COVID-19. Sequencing used immunoSEQ multiplex PCR; TCRdb keeps in-frame clones, though not all of them. This sample has about 530,000 clones; about 89% occur once, and the top ten carry less than 9.5%. The sequenced sample was peripheral blood. The source is a woman between 45 and 65 years old with COVID-19, enrolled during active disease.

The chain recombines TRBV5-6 with TRBJ2-7, with TRBD1 matching over 8 bases. Germline trimming cut 4 bases from V and 6 bases from J; bases unmatched to any gene: 9. Germline V gives CDR1 SGHDT, CDR2 YYEEEE. The CDR3 spans 14 residues. CDR3 sequence reads: CASSQPDTGGEQYF. The CDR3 nucleotides are TGTGCCAGCAGCCAACCAGATACAGGGGGCGAGCAGTACTTC.

This chain links TRBV5-6 with TRBJ1-2; D is ambiguous. V lost 4 bases and J lost 2, with 12 bases in between. The CDR3 is made up of 14 amino acids. From germline, CDR1 is SGHDT and CDR2 YYEEEE. Here the CDR3 DNA reads TGTGCCAGCAGCGCCTCAGGTTCCAACTATGGCTACACCTTC. Its translation: CASSASGSNYGYTF. The complete variable domain, with remaining parts taken from reference TRBV5-6 and TRBJ1-2, reads DAGVTQSPTHLIKTRGQQVTLRCSPKSGHDTVSWYQQALGQGPQFIFQYYEEEERQRGNFPDRFSGHQFPNYSSELNVNALLLGDSALYLCASSASGSNYGYTFGSGTRLTVV.

This chain joins TRBV10-3 and TRBJ1-2; 7 bases align to TRBD1. V was clipped by 9 bases and J by 4 bases; unmatched bases: 8. Per the germline V gene, CDR1 is ENHRY and CDR2 is SYGVKD. CDR3 size: 13 residues. Here the CDR3 reads CAISPGDSYGYTF. CDR3 nucleotides: TGTGCCATTTCCCCCGGGGACAGCTATGGCTACACCTTC.

The rearrangement links TRBV5-5 to TRBJ2-2, with 11 bases fitting TRBD2. The CDR3 totals 18 residues. The ends lost 0 bases at V and 0 bases at J; junction bases unmatched: 4. The germline gives CDR1 SGHKS, CDR2 YYEKEE (reference sequence). This chain's CDR3 is CASSLGLAGGTNTGELFF. For the CDR3, the DNA is TGTGCCAGCAGCTTGGGTCTAGCGGGGGGAACGAACACCGGGGAGCTGTTTTTT.

This clone came up once. V and J are TRBV3-1 (or the pseudogene TRBV3-2) and TRBJ1-2; D uncertain. The CDR3 contains 14 residues. The V end was cut by 4 bases, the J end by 4 bases, with 13 bases between. Germline V lookup: CDR1 LGHDT, CDR2 YNNKEL (reference sequence). The CDR3 DNA follows: TGTGCCAGCAGCCCTAGGTCGGTCGGCTATGGCTACACCTTC. Its protein is CASSPRSVGYGYTF.

The genes are TRBV5-1 and TRBJ1-1; the match to TRBD1 covers 8 bases. Looked up from germline, CDR1 is SGHRS and CDR2 is YFSETQ. With V trimmed by 4 bases and J by 5 bases, 4 bases remained unmatched. CDR3 length: 13 residues. DNA of the CDR3: TGCGCCAGCAGCCAGGACAGGGATACTGAAGCTTTCTTT. It yields the protein CASSQDRDTEAFF.

As to this clone: The junction and the germline gene differ at one end; a read error may be behind it. The chain employs TRBV7-9 and TRBJ2-3; 8 nucleotides line up with TRBD2. The CDR3 is made up of 15 amino acids. The germline V gene encodes CDR1 SEHNR and CDR2 FQNEAQ (reference sequence). The CDR3 spells CASSVAGSGTDTQYF. The CDR3 region has the DNA TGTGCCAGCAGCGTAGCGGGGTCGGGAACAGATACGCAGTATTTT.

The V gene is TRBV3-1 (or the pseudogene TRBV3-2), the J gene TRBJ1-1; 8 positions match TRBD1. Germline V gene sequence: CDR1 LGHDT, CDR2 YNNKEL (reference sequence). The CDR3 has 14 amino acids. Germline trimming cut 4 bases from V and 3 bases from J; bases unmatched to any gene: 4. The CDR3 sequence: CASSLTGGDTEAFF. Here the CDR3 DNA reads TGTGCCAGCAGCCTTACAGGGGGTGACACTGAAGCTTTCTTT.

The V call is TRBV5-6, the J call TRBJ2-2; no reliable D call. The germline CDR1 and CDR2 sequences are SGHDT and YYEEEE. This CDR3 spans 17 amino acids. V lost 0 bases and J 0 bases, leaving 12 bases between the germline ends. The CDR3 nucleotides are TGTGCCAGCAGCTTGGTGCCCACCCTAACGAACACCGGGGAGCTGTTTTTT. Protein product: CASSLVPTLTNTGELFF.

This chain's CDR3 is CASRTGNQPQHF. The CDR3 DNA follows: TGTGCCAGTCGGACTGGCAATCAGCCCCAGCATTTT. The V gene is TRBV2, the J gene TRBJ1-5; D not resolved. This CDR3 spans 12 amino acids. V lost 9 bases and J lost 2, with 8 bases in between. Germline CDR1 is SNHLY and CDR2 is FYNNEI.

This chain connects TRBV27 to TRBJ1-1; D not resolved. V shed 5 bases and J shed 2 bases, with 12 bases lying between them. Germline V CDR1 and CDR2: MNHEY, SMNVEV (reference sequence). The CDR3 is made up of 14 amino acids. The CDR3 nucleotides read TGTGCCAGCAGTCCTCTCCTTGTTAACACTGAAGCTTTCTTT. This gives the protein CASSPLLVNTEAFF.

The chain combines TRBV9 with TRBJ1-1; D is unclear. The germline V gene has CDR1 SGDLS and CDR2 YYNGEE. Trimming removed 4 bases from V and 2 bases from J, with 9 bases in between. This CDR3 has 13 amino acids. CDR3 sequence reads: CASSHRRNTEAFF. CDR3 nucleotides: TGTGCCAGCAGCCACCGTAGAAACACTGAAGCTTTCTTT.

This clone turned up a few times. The chain employs TRBV27 and TRBJ2-5, with TRBD2 identical over 14 bases. Germline V gene lookup returns CDR1 MNHEY and CDR2 SMNVEV (reference sequence). This CDR3 spans 15 amino acids. Trimming took 5 bases from V and 4 from J; bases not matched to a gene: 3. This CDR3 reads CASSLGTSGGETQYF. The CDR3 nucleotides are TGTGCCAGCAGTCTCGGGACTAGCGGGGGAGAGACCCAGTACTTC.

The rearrangement uses TRBV28 and TRBJ2-3; TRBD1 is a possible D gene (6 bases). The germline V and J ends were trimmed by 7 bases and 6 bases, with 17 bases remaining between them. Germline V gives CDR1 MDHEN, CDR2 SYDVKM. The CDR3 is 14 residues long. The CDR3 DNA follows: TGTGCCAGCACCTTTGGGGGCCCAGGGGATACGCAGTATTTT. As protein: CASTFGGPGDTQYF.

The chain combines TRBV5-4 with TRBJ2-1; 12 bases fit TRBD2. Germline CDR1 is SGHNT and CDR2 is YYREEE (reference sequence). The junction had 0 bases not matched to a gene; V was cut back by 3 bases and J by 2 bases. CDR3 length: 15 residues. The CDR3 bases are TGTGCCAGCAGCTGGACTAGCGGGGCCTACAATGAGCAGTTCTTC. Its protein product is CASSWTSGAYNEQFF.